In this sample, the clone carrying this T cell receptor beta chain turned up a few times. The antigen is undetermined. It was the library that attached unique molecular identifiers to individual cDNA molecules. Per the study methods: Samples held a median of about 94,000 TCRs, range 23,224–690,600. MiXCR, run by TCRdb on the reads, gives a single entry per CDR3 protein. In this record, the V and J calls reflect TCRdb's handling and not the investigators' own analysis. This sample has 95,000 to 150,000 distinct CDR3 sequences, with approximately 9.3% found just once. The template was total RNA from unfractionated whole blood. This entry belongs to a study of human T cells and chemical hapten exposure. About the research overall: Small pooled library volume differences chiefly drove per-sample TCR yield variation.

Study-level findings and limits: No alteration of TCRs above 1 in 1000 frequency was seen with DPC sensitization.

There are 16 residues in the CDR3. Trimming took 4 bases from V and 3 from J; bases not matched to a gene: 9. Germline CDR1 reads KGHSH; CDR2 reads LQKENI. The chain links TRBV18 to TRBJ2-5; TRBD1 matches 9 bases. The sample comprised whole blood. The receptor was derived from a human donor in good health. Some clones in this sample may be carry-over from other donors' samples. The CDR3 here is CASSRRDRATEETQYF. CDR3 bases: TGTGCCAGCTCACGCCGGGACAGGGCAACCGAAGAGACCCAGTACTTC.